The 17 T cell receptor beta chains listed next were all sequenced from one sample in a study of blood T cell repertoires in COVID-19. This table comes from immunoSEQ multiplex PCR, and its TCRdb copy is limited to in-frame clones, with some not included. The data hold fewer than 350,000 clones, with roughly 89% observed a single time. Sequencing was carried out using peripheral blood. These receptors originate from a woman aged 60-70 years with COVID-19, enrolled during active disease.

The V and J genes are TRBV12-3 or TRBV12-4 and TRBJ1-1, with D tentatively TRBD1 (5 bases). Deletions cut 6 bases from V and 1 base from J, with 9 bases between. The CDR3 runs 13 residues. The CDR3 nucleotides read TGTGCCAGCAGCTACGACAGGAACACTGAAGCTTTCTTT. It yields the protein CASSYDRNTEAFF.

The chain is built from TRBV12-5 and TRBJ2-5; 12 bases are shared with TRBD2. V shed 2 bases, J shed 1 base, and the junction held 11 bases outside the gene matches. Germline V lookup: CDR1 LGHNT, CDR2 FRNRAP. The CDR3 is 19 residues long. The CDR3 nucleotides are TGTGCTAGTGGTTTGTCCAGAGGGACTAGCGGGCCTTTCCAAGAGACCCAGTACTTC. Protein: CASGLSRGTSGPFQETQYF.

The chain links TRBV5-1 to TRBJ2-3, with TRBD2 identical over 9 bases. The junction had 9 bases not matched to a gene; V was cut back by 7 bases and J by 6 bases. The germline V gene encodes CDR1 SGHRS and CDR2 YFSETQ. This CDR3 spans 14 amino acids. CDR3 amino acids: CASRAGTSLDTQYF. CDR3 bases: TGCGCCAGCCGCGCCGGGACTAGCCTGGATACGCAGTATTTT.

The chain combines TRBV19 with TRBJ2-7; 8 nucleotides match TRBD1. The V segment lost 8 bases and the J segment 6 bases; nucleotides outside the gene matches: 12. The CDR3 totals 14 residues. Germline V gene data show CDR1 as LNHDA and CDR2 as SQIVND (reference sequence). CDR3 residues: CASRPVGQVGEQYF. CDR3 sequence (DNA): TGTGCCAGTCGTCCGGTGGGACAGGTGGGCGAGCAGTACTTC.

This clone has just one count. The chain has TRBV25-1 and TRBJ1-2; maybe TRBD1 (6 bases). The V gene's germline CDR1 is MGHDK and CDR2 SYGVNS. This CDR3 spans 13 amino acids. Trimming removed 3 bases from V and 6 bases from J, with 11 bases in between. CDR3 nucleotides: TGTGCCAGCAGTGACAGGGGATGGGATGGCTACACCTTC. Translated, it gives CASSDRGWDGYTF.

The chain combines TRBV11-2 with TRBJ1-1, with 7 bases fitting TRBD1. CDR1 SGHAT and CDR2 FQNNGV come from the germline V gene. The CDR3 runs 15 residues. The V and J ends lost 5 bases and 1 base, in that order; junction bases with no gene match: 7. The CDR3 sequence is CASSRFDRANTEAFF. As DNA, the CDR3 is TGTGCCAGCAGCCGATTCGACAGGGCGAACACTGAAGCTTTCTTT.

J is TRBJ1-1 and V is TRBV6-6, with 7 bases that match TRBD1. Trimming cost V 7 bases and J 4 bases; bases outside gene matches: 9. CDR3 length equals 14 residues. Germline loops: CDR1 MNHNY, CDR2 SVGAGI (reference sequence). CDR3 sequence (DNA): TGTGCCAGCAACCCACAGGGGTTGGGCACTGAAGCTTTCTTT. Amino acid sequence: CASNPQGLGTEAFF.

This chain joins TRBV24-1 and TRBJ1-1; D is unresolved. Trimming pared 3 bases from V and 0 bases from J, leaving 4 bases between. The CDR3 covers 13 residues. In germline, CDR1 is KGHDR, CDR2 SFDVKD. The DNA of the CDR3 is TGTGCCACCAGTGATAGAGTGAACACTGAAGCTTTCTTT. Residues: CATSDRVNTEAFF.

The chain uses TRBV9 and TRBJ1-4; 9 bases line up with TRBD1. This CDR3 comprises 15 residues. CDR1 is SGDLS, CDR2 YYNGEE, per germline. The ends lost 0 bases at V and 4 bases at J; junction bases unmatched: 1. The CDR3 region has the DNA TGTGCCAGCAGCGTAGGACAGGGGGGTAATGAAAAACTGTTTTTT. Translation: CASSVGQGGNEKLFF.

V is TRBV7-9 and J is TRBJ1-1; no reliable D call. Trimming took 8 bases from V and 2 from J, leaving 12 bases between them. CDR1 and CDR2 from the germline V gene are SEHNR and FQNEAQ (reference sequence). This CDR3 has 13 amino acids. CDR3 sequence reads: CASYVGLNTEAFF. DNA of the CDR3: TGTGCCAGCTATGTCGGTCTCAACACTGAAGCTTTCTTT.

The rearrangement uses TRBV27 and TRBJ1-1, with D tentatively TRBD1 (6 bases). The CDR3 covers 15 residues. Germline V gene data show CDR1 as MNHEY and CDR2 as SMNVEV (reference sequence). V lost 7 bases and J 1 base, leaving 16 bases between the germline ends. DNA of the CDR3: TGTGCCAGCAAAAAGCACAGGGAACCGAACACTGAAGCTTTCTTT. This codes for CASKKHREPNTEAFF.

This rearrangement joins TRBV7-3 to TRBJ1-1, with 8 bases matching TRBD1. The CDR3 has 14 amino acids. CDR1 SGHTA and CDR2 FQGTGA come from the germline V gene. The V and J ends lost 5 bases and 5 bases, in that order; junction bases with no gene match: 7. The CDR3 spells CASSTSGGNTEAFF. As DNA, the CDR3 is TGTGCCAGCAGCACCTCAGGGGGCAATACTGAAGCTTTCTTT.

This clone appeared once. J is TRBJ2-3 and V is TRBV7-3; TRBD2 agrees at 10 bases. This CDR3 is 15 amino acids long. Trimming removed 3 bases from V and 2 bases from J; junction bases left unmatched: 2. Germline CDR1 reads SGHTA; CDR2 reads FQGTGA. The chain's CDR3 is CASSFLAGATDTQYF. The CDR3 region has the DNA TGTGCCAGCAGCTTTCTAGCGGGGGCCACAGATACGCAGTATTTT.

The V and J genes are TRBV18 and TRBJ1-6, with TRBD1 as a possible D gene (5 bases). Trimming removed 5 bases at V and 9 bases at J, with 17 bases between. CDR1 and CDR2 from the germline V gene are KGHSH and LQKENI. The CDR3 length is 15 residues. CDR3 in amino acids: CASSWGDASGSPLHF. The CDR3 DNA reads TGTGCCAGCTCATGGGGGGACGCCTCTGGTTCACCCCTCCACTTT.

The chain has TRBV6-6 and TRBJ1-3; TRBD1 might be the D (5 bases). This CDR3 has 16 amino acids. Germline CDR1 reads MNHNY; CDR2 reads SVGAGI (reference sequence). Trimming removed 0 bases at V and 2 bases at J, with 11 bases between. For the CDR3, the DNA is TGTGCCAGCAGTTACTCCCGGAGGGGAACTGGAAACACCATATATTTT. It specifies CASSYSRRGTGNTIYF.

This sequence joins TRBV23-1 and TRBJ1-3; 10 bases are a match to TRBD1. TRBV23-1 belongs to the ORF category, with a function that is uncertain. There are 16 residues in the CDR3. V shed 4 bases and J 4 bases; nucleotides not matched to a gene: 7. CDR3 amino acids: CASSLPGQGLGNTIYF. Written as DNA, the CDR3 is TGCGCCAGCAGTCTCCCGGGACAGGGGTTGGGAAACACCATATATTTT.

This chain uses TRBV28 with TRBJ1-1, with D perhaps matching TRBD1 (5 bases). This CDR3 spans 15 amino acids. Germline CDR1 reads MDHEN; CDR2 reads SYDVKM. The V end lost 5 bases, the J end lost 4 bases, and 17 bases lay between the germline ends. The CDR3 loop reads CASSRSGTGSTEAFF. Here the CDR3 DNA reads TGTGCCAGCAGTCGCTCAGGGACTGGAAGCACTGAAGCTTTCTTT.